These 15 T cell receptor beta chains were sequenced from one sample in a study of blood T cells in healthy people across ages. Then a second PCR, running roughly 7 to 11 cycles, was carried out with a sample-barcoded 5' primer and a J-beta primer mix. TCRdb re-analysed the 5' RACE reads in MiXCR, keeping a single row per CDR3 protein. The table includes 1.5 million to 2 million distinct CDR3 sequences, just under 50% detected once. Sequenced material: blood. These receptors were obtained from a woman in her 40s in good health.

This chain uses TRBV20-1 with TRBJ2-5; D might be TRBD1 (6 bases). This CDR3 has 12 amino acids. The germline V gene encodes CDR1 DFQATT and CDR2 SNEGSKA (reference sequence). V lost 8 bases, J lost 3 bases, and 13 bases lay in between. CDR3 region: CSSPRQEETQYF. CDR3 DNA sequence: TGCAGTTCTCCCAGACAGGAAGAGACCCAGTACTTC.

This clonotype was counted between two and nine times. This chain uses TRBV20-1 with TRBJ1-2, with a weak D call TRBD1 (6 bases). The CDR3 has 12 residues. V lost 5 bases and J lost 6, with 13 bases in between. Looked up from germline, CDR1 is DFQATT and CDR2 is SNEGSKA (reference sequence). The CDR3 DNA reads as TGCAGTGCTGCCCAGGGGTCGGATGGCTACACCTTC. It codes for CSAAQGSDGYTF.

This sequence joins TRBV24-1 and TRBJ2-2; D unclear. V was shortened by 4 bases and J by 6 bases, with 8 bases between the two germline ends. CDR1 is KGHDR, CDR2 SFDVKD, per germline. CDR3 length: 13 amino acids. The CDR3 protein is CATSDPESGELFF. The CDR3 coding sequence is TGTGCCACCAGTGACCCGGAATCCGGGGAGCTGTTTTTT.

As to this clonotype: This may stem from a read error, because a much larger clone lies one nucleotide away. V is TRBV7-2 and J is TRBJ2-3; 8 bases agree with TRBD2. CDR1 SGHTA and CDR2 FQGNSA come from the germline V gene. The CDR3 is made up of 16 amino acids. The CDR3 loop reads CASGLSGAGVTDTQYF. The CDR3 DNA follows: TGTGCCAGCGGCTTATCCGGAGCGGGGGTGACAGATACGCAGTATTTT.

The genes are TRBV7-6 and TRBJ2-5; TRBD1 might be the D (7 bases). Per germline, CDR1 SGHVS and CDR2 FNYEAQ. Trimming took off 5 bases at V and 5 bases at J, with 21 bases between the two ends. This CDR3 is built from 16 residues. The CDR3 bases are TGTGCCAGCAGCCCTAGGACAGGACGAGGAGGGGAGACCCAGTACTTC. Amino acid sequence: CASSPRTGRGGETQYF.

This clonotype showed up just a few times. This chain uses TRBV7-2 with TRBJ2-7, with D unresolved. The CDR3 has 12 residues. Germline loops: CDR1 SGHTA, CDR2 FQGNSA. Trimming stripped 5 bases from V and 2 bases from J, with 7 bases between. The CDR3 DNA is TGTGCCAGCAGCACAGCGCCCTACGAGCAGTACTTC. Translated: CASSTAPYEQYF. The whole variable domain, remainder taken from reference TRBV7-2 and TRBJ2-7, is GAGVSQSPSNKVTEKGKDVELRCDPISGHTALYWYRQSLGQGLEFLIYFQGNSAPDKSGLPSDRFSAERTGGSVSTLTIQRTQQEDSAVYLCASSTAPYEQYFGPGTRLTVT.

The chain combines TRBV29-1 with TRBJ1-5, with a tentative D call TRBD1 (6 bases). The CDR3 extends over 13 amino acids. Trimming took off 4 bases at V and 9 bases at J, with 16 bases between the two ends. From germline, CDR1 is SQVTM and CDR2 ANQGSEA. The CDR3 loop reads CSVASGIGGPQHF. The CDR3 region has the DNA TGCAGCGTTGCCTCCGGAATAGGGGGGCCCCAGCATTTT.

This rearrangement joins TRBV27 to TRBJ2-4; D might be TRBD2 (5 bases). Judging by the DNA end, TRBJ2-7 fits better; the J call may be wrong. CDR1 and CDR2 from the germline V gene are MNHEY and SMNVEV (reference sequence). CDR3 length: 14 residues. This CDR3 is CASRRSGGTYEQYF. CDR3 nucleotide sequence: TGTGCCAGCAGACGGAGTGGAGGTACGTACGAGCAGTACTTC.

This clonotype showed up just a few times. The genes are TRBV9 and TRBJ2-5; 9 nucleotides match TRBD2. CDR3 size: 15 residues. Germline lookup yields CDR1 SGDLS and CDR2 YYNGEE. The V gene end was trimmed by 4 bases and the J gene end by 5 bases; junction bases not matched to a gene: 9. The DNA for the CDR3 is TGTGCCAGCAGCCCACTCCGGACTAGCGTGGAGACCCAGTACTTC. Translating it yields CASSPLRTSVETQYF. Variable domain in full (rest from reference TRBV9 and TRBJ2-5): DSGVTQTPKHLITATGQRVTLRCSPRSGDLSVYWYQQSLDQGLQFLIQYYNGEERAKGNILERFSAQQFPDLHSELNLSSLELGDSALYFCASSPLRTSVETQYFGPGTRLLVL.

The gene calls are TRBV5-8 and TRBJ2-7; 7 positions agree with TRBD1. Germline V lookup: CDR1 SGHTS, CDR2 YDEGEE. This CDR3 has 14 amino acids. V gave up 2 bases and J gave up 5 bases; unmatched junction bases: 7. The CDR3 DNA sequence: TGTGCCAGCAGCTTTGACCCGACAGGGCACGAGCAGTACTTC. Translation: CASSFDPTGHEQYF.

This sequence joins TRBV4-3 and TRBJ2-7; 7 bases are a match to TRBD1. The CDR3 has 16 amino acids. V lost 0 bases to trimming and J lost 0 bases; unmatched junction nucleotides: 5. Germline V gene sequence: CDR1 LGHNA, CDR2 YSLEER. The CDR3 sequence: CASSQEARGPSYEQYF. DNA of the CDR3: TGCGCCAGCAGCCAAGAAGCGAGGGGGCCCTCCTACGAGCAGTACTTC.

Only a few counts were recorded for this clonotype. The J gene is TRBJ2-5, the V gene TRBV7-2, with D perhaps TRBD2 (5 bases). The DNA end lines up better with TRBJ2-7; the J call may be wrong. Germline V CDR1 and CDR2: SGHTA, FQGNSA. The CDR3 totals 12 residues. The CDR3 here is CASSLYGIEQYF. CDR3 sequence (DNA): TGTGCCAGCAGCTTATACGGGATCGAGCAGTACTTC.

This clonotype was seen only once. The genes are TRBV20-1 and TRBJ1-1; the match to TRBD1 covers 7 bases. V was clipped by 4 bases and J by 0 bases; unmatched bases: 5. CDR1 and CDR2 (germline): DFQATT, SNEGSKA (reference sequence). The CDR3 has 14 residues. As DNA, the CDR3 is TGCAGTGCTACACAGGGGACCATGAACACTGAAGCTTTCTTT. Amino acids: CSATQGTMNTEAFF.

This clonotype was detected only once. The genes are TRBV6-2 or TRBV6-3 and TRBJ2-5; TRBD2 matches at 14 bases. This CDR3 comprises 18 residues. Germline CDR1 is MNHEY and CDR2 is SVGEGT. Unmatched junction bases numbered 10, after V lost 6 bases and J lost 1 base. CDR3 loop: CASRGLAGGRGFQETQYF. The DNA of the CDR3 is TGTGCCAGCAGAGGACTAGCGGGGGGACGGGGGTTCCAAGAGACCCAGTACTTC.

This chain connects TRBV20-1 to TRBJ1-2, with D perhaps TRBD1 (6 bases). Looked up from germline, CDR1 is DFQATT and CDR2 is SNEGSKA (reference sequence). CDR3 length equals 13 residues. With 5 bases removed from V and 2 bases from J, the gap between germline ends came to 12 bases. The CDR3 DNA sequence: TGCAGTGCTTTCGACAGGACGAACTATGGCTACACCTTC. As protein: CSAFDRTNYGYTF.